This T cell receptor (beta chain) was observed in a study of T cell repertoires in cytomegalovirus infection. The wider study: An indication of both CMV infection and matching HLA type came from public TCR beta signatures. General observations from the study: In two of eight donors, the top clonotype was HLA-C-restricted CMV-specific.

CDR1 is SGHVS, CDR2 FNYEAQ, per germline. Unmatched junction bases numbered 13, after V lost 5 bases and J lost 7 bases. This CDR3 spans 17 amino acids. MiXCR was run by TCRdb on the reads, yielding one entry per CDR3 protein. The sample includes some 940,000 distinct CDR3 sequences, approximately 32% of them seen just once. This clonotype was seen ten or more times. Its cognate antigen is unknown. The sequence was collected from a human donor in good health (CMV status not recorded). Some clones in this sample may be carry-over from other donors' samples. The chain recombines TRBV7-6 with TRBJ2-3, with 12 bases matching TRBD2. Material: cultured CD8+ T cells from PBMCs, obtained from culture after CMV antigen stimulation. In DNA form, the CDR3 reads TGTGCCAGCAGCCCCGCAGCTAGCGGGGGGGTTCAAAATACGCAGTATTTT. Translation: CASSPAASGGVQNTQYF. Filled out from reference TRBV7-6 and TRBJ2-3, the complete variable domain reads GAGVSQSPRYKVTKRGQDVALRCDPISGHVSLYWYRQALGQGPEFLTYFNYEAQQDKSGLPNDRFSAERPEGSISTLTIQRTEQRDSAMYRCASSPAASGGVQNTQYFGPGTRLTVL.